Below, one T cell receptor (beta chain) is given with its context. Its matching antigen is unknown. The source of the sample is a study of shared clonotypes between healthy human individuals. TCRdb keeps only in-frame clones here, not all; method: immunoSEQ multiplex PCR. Of approximately 320,000 clones listed, roughly 70% were seen once; the top ten hold approximately 10%. V lost 6 bases to trimming and J lost 5 bases; unmatched junction nucleotides: 8. Germline CDR1 and CDR2: MDHEN and SYDVKM. The CDR3 is 15 residues long. Whole-study results and caveats: Sampling included only blood; tissue repertoires likely differ.

The sequenced material came from memory CD4+ T cells sorted from blood. Subset meaning: CD45RA-negative fraction. This sequence was found in a man aged 30 to 39 in good health. The chain is built from TRBV28 and TRBJ1-5; 9 positions agree with TRBD1. The CDR3 protein is CASRKQGARDQPQHF. CDR3 sequence (DNA): TGTGCCAGCAGAAAACAGGGGGCTAGGGATCAGCCCCAGCATTTT.